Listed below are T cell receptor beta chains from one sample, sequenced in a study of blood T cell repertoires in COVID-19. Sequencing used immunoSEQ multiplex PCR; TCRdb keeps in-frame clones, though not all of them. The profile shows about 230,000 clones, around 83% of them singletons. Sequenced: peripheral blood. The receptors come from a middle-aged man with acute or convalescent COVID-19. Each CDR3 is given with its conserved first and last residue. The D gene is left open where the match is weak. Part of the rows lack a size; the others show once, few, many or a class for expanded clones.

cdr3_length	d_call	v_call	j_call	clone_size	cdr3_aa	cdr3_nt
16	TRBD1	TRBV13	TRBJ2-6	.	CASSGDRGTGANVLTF	TGTGCCAGCAGCGGAGACAGGGGGACTGGGGCCAACGTCCTGACTTTC
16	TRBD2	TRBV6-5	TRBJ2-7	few	CASSSPWTSGNYEQYF	TGTGCCAGCAGTTCACCTTGGACTAGCGGAAACTACGAGCAGTACTTC
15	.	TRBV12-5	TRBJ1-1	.	CASGLVRLGGGEAFF	TGTGCTAGTGGTTTGGTTCGTTTAGGGGGTGGTGAAGCTTTCTTT
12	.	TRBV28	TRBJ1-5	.	CASSGTNQPQHF	TGTGCCAGCAGCGGGACAAATCAGCCCCAGCATTTT
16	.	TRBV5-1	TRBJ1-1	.	CASSLARVTPNTEAFF	TGCGCCAGCAGCTTGGCCAGGGTGACCCCAAACACTGAAGCTTTCTTT
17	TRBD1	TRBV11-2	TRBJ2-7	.	CAGSTTGVGTGAYEQYF	TGTGCCGGCAGCACAACGGGGGTCGGGACAGGGGCCTACGAGCAGTACTTC
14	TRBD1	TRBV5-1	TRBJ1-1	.	CASSSDRGDTEAFF	TGCGCCAGCAGCTCCGACAGGGGAGACACTGAAGCTTTCTTT
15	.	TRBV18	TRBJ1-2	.	CASSPPEKLNYGYTF	TGTGCCAGCTCACCACCAGAAAAACTTAACTATGGCTACACCTTC
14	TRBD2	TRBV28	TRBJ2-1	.	CASSSSGGYNEQFF	TGTGCCAGCAGTTCTAGCGGGGGGTACAATGAGCAGTTCTTC
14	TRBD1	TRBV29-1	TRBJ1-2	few	CSVHPRGRGIGYTF	TGCAGCGTCCATCCGAGGGGGCGCGGAATTGGCTACACCTTC
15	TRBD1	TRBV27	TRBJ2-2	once	CASRPDRDNTGELFF	TGTGCCAGCAGGCCCGACAGGGATAACACCGGGGAGCTGTTTTTT
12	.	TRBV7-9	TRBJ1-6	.	CASSLGGAPLHF	TGTGCCAGCAGCTTAGGAGGTGCACCCCTCCACTTT
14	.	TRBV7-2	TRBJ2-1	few	CASSLVPSGNEQFF	TGTGCCAGCAGCTTAGTCCCCTCCGGCAATGAGCAGTTCTTC
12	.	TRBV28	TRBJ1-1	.	CASSLRHTEAFF	TGTGCCAGCAGTTTGAGGCACACTGAAGCTTTCTTT
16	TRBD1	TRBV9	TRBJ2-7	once	CASSVSETGGGYEQYF	TGTGCCAGCAGCGTGTCGGAGACAGGGGGCGGCTACGAGCAGTACTTC
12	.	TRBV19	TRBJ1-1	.	CASSMLGTPAFF	TGTGCCAGTAGTATGTTGGGGACACCAGCTTTCTTT
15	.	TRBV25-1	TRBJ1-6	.	CARVLHAGLDSPLHF	TGTGCCAGGGTCCTCCATGCGGGACTAGACTCACCCCTCCACTTT
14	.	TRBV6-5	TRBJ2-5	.	CASSTGTPDRTQYF	TGTGCCAGCAGTACCGGGACACCGGATAGGACCCAGTACTTC
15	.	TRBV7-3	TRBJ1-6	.	CASSSRAATNSPLHF	TGTGCCAGCAGCTCGCGGGCCGCGACAAATTCACCCCTCCACTTT
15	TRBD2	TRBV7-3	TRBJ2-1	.	CASSLRRGGYNEQFF	TGTGCCAGCAGCTTAAGACGGGGGGGTTACAATGAGCAGTTCTTC
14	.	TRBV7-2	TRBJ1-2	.	CASRRGQLGDGYTF	TGTGCCAGCAGGCGGGGGCAACTTGGGGATGGCTACACCTTC
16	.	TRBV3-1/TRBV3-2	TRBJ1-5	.	CASSQGIGGSNQPQHF	TGTGCCAGCAGCCAAGGGATCGGGGGTAGCAATCAGCCCCAGCATTTT
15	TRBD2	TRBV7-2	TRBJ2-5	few	CASSLSRLAAETQYF	TGTGCCAGCAGCCTCTCCCGACTAGCGGCAGAGACCCAGTACTTC
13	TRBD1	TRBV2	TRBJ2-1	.	CASSGQGANEQFF	TGTGCCAGCAGTGGACAGGGGGCGAATGAGCAGTTCTTC
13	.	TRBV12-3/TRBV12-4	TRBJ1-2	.	CASTTGPGYGYTF	TGTGCCAGCACCACGGGCCCGGGATATGGCTACACCTTC
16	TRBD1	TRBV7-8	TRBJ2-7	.	CASSSRPGQGLYEQYF	TGTGCCAGCAGCTCCCGCCCCGGACAGGGCCTGTACGAGCAGTACTTC
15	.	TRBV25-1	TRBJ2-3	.	CASSEYDRLWNTQYF	TGTGCCAGCAGTGAATATGACAGGTTGTGGAATACGCAGTATTTT
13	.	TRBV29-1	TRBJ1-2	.	CSVVTGINYGYTF	TGCAGCGTAGTTACAGGAATTAACTATGGCTACACCTTC
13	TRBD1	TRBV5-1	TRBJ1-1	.	CASSFTGATEAFF	TGCGCCAGCAGCTTTACAGGGGCCACTGAAGCTTTCTTT
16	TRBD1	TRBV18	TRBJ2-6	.	CASSWAGGPGANVLTF	TGTGCCAGCTCATGGGCAGGGGGCCCTGGGGCCAACGTCCTGACTTTC
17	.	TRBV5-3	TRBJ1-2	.	CARSLASITPSGYGYTF	TGTGCCAGAAGCTTGGCCTCCATAACACCTTCTGGCTATGGCTACACCTTC
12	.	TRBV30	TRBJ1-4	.	CAWSRPDEKLFF	TGTGCCTGGAGTCGCCCGGATGAAAAACTGTTTTTT
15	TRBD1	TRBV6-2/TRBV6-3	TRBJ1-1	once	CASSRQGSMNTEAFF	TGTGCCAGCAGCAGACAGGGTAGCATGAACACTGAAGCTTTCTTT
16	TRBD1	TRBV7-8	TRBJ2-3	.	CASSATRDRGVDTQYF	TGTGCCAGCAGCGCTACCCGGGACAGGGGTGTAGATACGCAGTATTTT
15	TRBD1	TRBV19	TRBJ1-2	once	CASSMAGTGEGGYTF	TGTGCCAGTAGTATGGCCGGGACAGGGGAAGGTGGCTACACCTTC
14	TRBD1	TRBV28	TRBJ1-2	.	CASSLPQGNYGYTF	TGTGCCAGCAGTTTACCACAGGGGAACTATGGCTACACCTTC
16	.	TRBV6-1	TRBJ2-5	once	CASSEAPGLLQETQYF	TGTGCCAGCAGTGAAGCCCCAGGGCTTCTCCAAGAGACCCAGTACTTC
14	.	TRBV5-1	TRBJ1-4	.	CASSLDREGEKLFF	TGCGCCAGCAGCTTGGACAGGGAAGGGGAAAAACTGTTTTTT
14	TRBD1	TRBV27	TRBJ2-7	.	CASSPRDRGYEQYF	TGTGCCAGCAGTCCCCGGGACAGGGGCTACGAGCAGTACTTC
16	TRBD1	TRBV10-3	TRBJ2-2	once	CGPRWGQGANTGELFF	TGTGGCCCTCGGTGGGGACAGGGGGCGAACACCGGGGAGCTGTTTTTT
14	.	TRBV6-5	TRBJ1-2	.	CASSYSSGNNGYTF	TGTGCCAGCAGTTACTCATCAGGGAACAATGGCTACACCTTC
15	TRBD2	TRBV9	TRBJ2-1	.	CASSVDAGGRDEQFF	TGTGCCAGCAGCGTAGATGCGGGGGGGCGAGATGAGCAGTTCTTC
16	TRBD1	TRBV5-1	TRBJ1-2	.	CASTPGQGHISYGYTF	TGCGCCAGCACCCCGGGACAGGGACATATAAGCTATGGCTACACCTTC
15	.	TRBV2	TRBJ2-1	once	CASSGGSYSYNEQFF	TGTGCCAGCAGTGGCGGTAGCTACTCCTACAATGAGCAGTTCTTC
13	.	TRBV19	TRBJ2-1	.	CATGSSSYNEQFF	TGTGCCACGGGGTCCAGCTCCTACAATGAGCAGTTCTTC
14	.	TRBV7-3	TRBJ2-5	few	CASSTDSREETQYF	TGTGCCAGCAGCACGGACTCCAGAGAGGAGACCCAGTACTTC
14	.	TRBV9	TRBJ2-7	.	CASTLDERAYEQYF	TGTGCCAGCACCCTCGATGAGAGGGCCTACGAGCAGTACTTC
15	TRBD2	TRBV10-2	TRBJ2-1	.	CASRPTAGGQDEQFF	TGCGCCAGCAGGCCTACGGCGGGGGGCCAGGATGAGCAGTTCTTC
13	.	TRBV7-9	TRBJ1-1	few	CASSLTENTEAFF	TGTGCCAGCAGCTTGACAGAGAACACTGAAGCTTTCTTT
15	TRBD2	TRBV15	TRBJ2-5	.	CATSRDGGGDETQYF	TGTGCCACCAGCAGAGATGGGGGAGGGGACGAGACCCAGTACTTC
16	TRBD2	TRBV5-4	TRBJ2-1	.	CASSRAGLLSYNEQFF	TGTGCCAGCAGCAGAGCGGGACTCCTCTCCTACAATGAGCAGTTCTTC
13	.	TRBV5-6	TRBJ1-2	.	CASSSQGTHGYTF	TGTGCCAGCAGCTCCCAGGGTACCCATGGCTACACCTTC
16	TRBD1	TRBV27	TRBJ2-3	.	CASSLTDRAPPDTQYF	TGTGCCAGCAGTTTAACCGACAGGGCCCCTCCAGATACGCAGTATTTT
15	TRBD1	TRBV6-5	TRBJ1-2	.	CASSRVQGAAYGYTF	TGTGCCAGCAGCAGGGTACAGGGGGCGGCTTATGGCTACACCTTC
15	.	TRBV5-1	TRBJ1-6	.	CASSSTGLGNSPLHF	TGCGCCAGCAGTTCTACAGGGTTGGGGAATTCACCCCTCCACTTT
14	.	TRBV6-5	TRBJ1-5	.	CASSPGQPNQPQHF	TGTGCCAGCAGTCCCGGACAGCCCAATCAGCCCCAGCATTTT
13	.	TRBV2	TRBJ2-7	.	CASSAGEILEQYF	TGTGCCAGCAGCGCCGGGGAGATACTCGAGCAGTACTTC
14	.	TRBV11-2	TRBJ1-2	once	CASSSLGGIYGYTF	TGTGCCAGCAGCTCCCTTGGGGGGATCTATGGCTACACCTTC
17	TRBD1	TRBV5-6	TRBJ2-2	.	CASSLGQGAGNTGELFF	TGTGCCAGCAGCTTGGGGCAGGGGGCTGGAAACACCGGGGAGCTGTTTTTT